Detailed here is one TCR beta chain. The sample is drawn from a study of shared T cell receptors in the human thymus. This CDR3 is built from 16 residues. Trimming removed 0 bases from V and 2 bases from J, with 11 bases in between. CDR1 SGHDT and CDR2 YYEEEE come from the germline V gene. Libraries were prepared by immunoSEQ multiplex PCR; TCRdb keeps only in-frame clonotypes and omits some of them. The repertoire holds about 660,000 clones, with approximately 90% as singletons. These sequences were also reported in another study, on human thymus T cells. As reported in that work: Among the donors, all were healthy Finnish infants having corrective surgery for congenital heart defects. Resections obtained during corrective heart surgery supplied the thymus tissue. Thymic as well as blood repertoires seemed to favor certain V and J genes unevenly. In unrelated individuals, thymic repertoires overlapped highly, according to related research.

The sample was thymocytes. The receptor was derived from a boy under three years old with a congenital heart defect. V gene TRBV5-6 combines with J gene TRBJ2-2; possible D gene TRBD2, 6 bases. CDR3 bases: TGTGCCAGCAGCTTGGTACCTAGCGCAAACACCGGGGAGCTGTTTTTT. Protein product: CASSLVPSANTGELFF.